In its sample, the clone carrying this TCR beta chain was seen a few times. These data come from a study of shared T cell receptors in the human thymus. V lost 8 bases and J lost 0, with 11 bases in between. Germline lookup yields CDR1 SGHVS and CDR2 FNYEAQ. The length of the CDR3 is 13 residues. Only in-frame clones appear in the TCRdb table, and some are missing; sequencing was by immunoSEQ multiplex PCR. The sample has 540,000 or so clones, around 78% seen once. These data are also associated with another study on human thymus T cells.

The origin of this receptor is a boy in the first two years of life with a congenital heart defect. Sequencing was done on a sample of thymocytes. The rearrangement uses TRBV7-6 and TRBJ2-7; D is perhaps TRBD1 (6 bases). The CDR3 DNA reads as TGTGCCAGCCAGGGGAAAGACTCCTACGAGCAGTACTTC. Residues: CASQGKDSYEQYF.